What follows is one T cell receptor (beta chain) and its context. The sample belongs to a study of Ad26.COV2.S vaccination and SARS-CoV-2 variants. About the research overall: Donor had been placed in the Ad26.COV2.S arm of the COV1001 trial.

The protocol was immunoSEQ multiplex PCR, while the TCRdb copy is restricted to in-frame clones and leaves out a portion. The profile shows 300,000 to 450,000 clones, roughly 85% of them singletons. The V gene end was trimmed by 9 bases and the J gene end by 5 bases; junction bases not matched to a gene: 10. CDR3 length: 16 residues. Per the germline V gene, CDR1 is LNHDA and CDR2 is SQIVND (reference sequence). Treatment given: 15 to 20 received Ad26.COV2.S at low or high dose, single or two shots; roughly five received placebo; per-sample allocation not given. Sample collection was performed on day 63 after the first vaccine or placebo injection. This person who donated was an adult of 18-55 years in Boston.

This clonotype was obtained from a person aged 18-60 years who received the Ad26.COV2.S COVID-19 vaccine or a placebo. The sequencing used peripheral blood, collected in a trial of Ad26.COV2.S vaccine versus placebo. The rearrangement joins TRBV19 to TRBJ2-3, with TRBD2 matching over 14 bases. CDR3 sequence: CASRGLAGGFIDTQYF. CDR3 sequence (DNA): TGTGCCAGCCGAGGACTAGCGGGGGGATTTATAGATACGCAGTATTTT.